The 20 T cell receptor beta chains presented below share a single source sample, sequenced in a study of technical replicates of blood from several donors. Assay: immunoSEQ multiplex PCR; the TCRdb copy retains only in-frame clones and omits some. Here the sample spans 56,000 or so clones, 93% being singletons. The specimen was PBMCs. These receptors all stem from a human donor in good health. Some clones in this sample may be carry-over from other donors' samples.

The V call is TRBV7-9, the J call TRBJ1-1, with 8 bases aligning to TRBD1. The CDR3 has 14 amino acids. V lost 5 bases and J lost 6; bases outside the gene matches: 8. CDR1 is SEHNR, CDR2 FQNEAQ, per germline (reference sequence). CDR3: CASSRTGGVPEAFF. The CDR3 DNA follows: TGTGCCAGCAGCCGCACAGGGGGAGTTCCTGAAGCTTTCTTT.

This chain connects TRBV4-2 to TRBJ2-5, with TRBD1 identical over 7 bases. J lost 1 base, V lost 3 bases, and 11 bases had no gene match. The CDR3 contains 17 residues. CDR1 is LGHNA, CDR2 YNFKEQ, per germline. CDR3 sequence reads: CASSQGDRVIAQETQYF. The DNA of the CDR3 is TGTGCCAGCAGCCAGGGCGACAGGGTAATAGCCCAAGAGACCCAGTACTTC.

The V call is TRBV12-5, the J call TRBJ2-5, with TRBD2 matching over 11 bases. The trim removed 6 bases at V and 5 bases at J, leaving 5 bases unmatched. The germline gives CDR1 LGHNT, CDR2 FRNRAP. The CDR3 has 14 residues. The CDR3 nucleotides read TGTGCTAGTGGGCGGACTAGCGGGTGGGAGACCCAGTACTTC. It codes for CASGRTSGWETQYF.

A single count supports this clone. CDR3 in DNA: TGTGCCAGCAGTGAATTGCTATTGACATACGAGCAGTACTTC. It translates to CASSELLLTYEQYF. The V call is TRBV2, the J call TRBJ2-7; D is uncertain. CDR1 is SNHLY, CDR2 FYNNEI, per germline. The CDR3 extends over 14 amino acids. Between the trimmed V and J ends, which lost 2 bases and 4 bases, there was a span of 12 bases.

The rearrangement links TRBV7-9 to TRBJ2-1; 7 positions agree with TRBD2. V shed 3 bases and J 7 bases; nucleotides not matched to a gene: 9. The CDR3 totals 15 residues. CDR1 SEHNR and CDR2 FQNEAQ come from the germline V gene (reference sequence). CDR3 loop: CASSLGGRAANEQFF. The CDR3 DNA reads TGTGCCAGCAGCTTGGGTGGGAGGGCCGCGAATGAGCAGTTCTTC.

Here the CDR3 reads CASSQTGSYNEQFF. The CDR3 nucleotides are TGCGCCAGCAGCCAGACAGGCTCATACAATGAGCAGTTCTTC. The chain joins TRBV4-3 to TRBJ2-1; maybe TRBD1 (6 bases). Trimming took 3 bases from V and 4 from J, leaving 10 bases between them. CDR1 is LGHNA, CDR2 YSLEER, per germline. The CDR3 is 14 amino acids.

This clone was seen a single time. This sequence joins TRBV15 and TRBJ2-3, with TRBD2 identical over 7 bases. The germline CDR1 and CDR2 sequences are LNHNV and YYDKDF (reference sequence). The CDR3 contains 16 residues. V dropped 3 bases and J dropped 0; count of bases not matched to a gene: 6. CDR3 nucleotide sequence: TGTGCCACCAGCAGTTGGCTAGCGGATAGCACAGATACGCAGTATTTT. This codes for CATSSWLADSTDTQYF.

V and J are TRBV19 and TRBJ1-2; possibly TRBD1 for D (5 bases). Germline-derived CDR1 and CDR2 are LNHDA and SQIVND (reference sequence). V dropped 1 base and J dropped 2 bases, with 14 bases sitting between them. The CDR3 is made up of 16 amino acids. This chain's CDR3 is CASSIVGAGSNYGYTF. CDR3 nucleotides: TGTGCCAGTAGTATAGTAGGGGCAGGGTCGAACTATGGCTACACCTTC.

The chain carries TRBV2 and TRBJ1-2, with D tentatively TRBD1 (6 bases). In germline, CDR1 is SNHLY, CDR2 FYNNEI. The V and J ends lost 10 bases and 1 base respectively, with 13 bases between them. The CDR3 extends over 13 amino acids. CDR3 sequence: CATGTGSNYGYTF. DNA for the CDR3: TGTGCCACCGGAACAGGGAGTAACTATGGCTACACCTTC. The complete variable domain, with remaining parts taken from reference TRBV2 and TRBJ1-2, reads EPEVTQTPSHQVTQMGQEVILRCVPISNHLYFYWYRQILGQKVEFLVSFYNNEISEKSEIFDDQFSVERPDGSNFTLKIRSTKLEDSAMYFCATGTGSNYGYTFGSGTRLTVV.

This chain joins TRBV29-1 and TRBJ2-7; perhaps TRBD1 as D (5 bases). V lost 6 bases and J 1 base, leaving 10 bases between the germline ends. This CDR3 has 12 amino acids. Per the germline V gene, CDR1 is SQVTM and CDR2 is ANQGSEA. The CDR3, as DNA: TGCAGCGTAAAAGGGGCGTCCTACGAGCAGTACTTC. It specifies CSVKGASYEQYF.

The chain has TRBV7-2 and TRBJ2-1; TRBD1 aligns across 9 bases. V trimming: 1 base; J trimming: 4 bases; junction bases outside the gene matches: 8. Looked up from germline, CDR1 is SGHTA and CDR2 is FQGNSA. There are 17 residues in the CDR3. CDR3 sequence reads: CASSLGALDRGYNEQFF. In DNA, the CDR3 is TGTGCCAGCAGCTTAGGGGCCCTGGACAGGGGTTACAATGAGCAGTTCTTC.

The V and J genes are TRBV5-1 and TRBJ2-1; 7 bases are a match to TRBD1. The CDR3 loop spans 15 amino acids. Germline V gene data show CDR1 as SGHRS and CDR2 as YFSETQ. V gave up 4 bases and J gave up 3 bases; unmatched junction bases: 7. The DNA of the CDR3 is TGCGCCAGCAGCAGGGACAGCGAAGGCTACAATGAGCAGTTCTTC. It specifies CASSRDSEGYNEQFF.

The rearrangement links TRBV21-1 to TRBJ2-3; the table's D call, TRBD1, was not checked against the DNA. TRBV21-1 is deemed a pseudogene. The CDR3 totals 16 residues. The CDR3 bases are TGTGCCAGCAGCACAAAAGGAAGCCAGGGTGCAGATACGCAGTATTTT. It yields the protein CASSTKGSQGADTQYF.

The chain couples TRBV5-1 to TRBJ1-1, with D maybe TRBD1 (5 bases). The germline CDR1 and CDR2 sequences are SGHRS and YFSETQ. V lost 0 bases, J lost 3 bases, and 6 bases lay in between. The length of the CDR3 is 13 residues. The CDR3 DNA reads TGCGCCAGCAGCTTGGGCAGGGACACTGAAGCTTTCTTT. Translation: CASSLGRDTEAFF.

J is TRBJ2-5 and V is TRBV11-1, with 8 bases identical to TRBD1. The CDR3 runs to 14 residues. Germline-derived CDR1 and CDR2 are SGHAT and FQDESV (reference sequence). Trimming removed 5 bases from V and 1 base from J; junction bases left unmatched: 3. In DNA form, the CDR3 reads TGTGCCAGCAGCCGAGGACAGGGCCAAGAGACCCAGTACTTC. Protein: CASSRGQGQETQYF.

The chain couples TRBV13 to TRBJ2-1; possible D gene TRBD2, 5 bases. Germline V gene sequence: CDR1 PRHDT, CDR2 FYEKMQ (reference sequence). CDR3 length: 12 amino acids. V lost 8 bases and J lost 3, with 8 bases in between. The CDR3 sequence is CASSSGYNEQFF. In DNA form, the CDR3 reads TGTGCCAGCTCCAGCGGCTACAATGAGCAGTTCTTC.

The chain couples TRBV11-2 to TRBJ2-5; 8 bases are shared with TRBD1. Germline-derived CDR1 and CDR2 are SGHAT and FQNNGV. With 4 bases clipped from V and 5 bases from J, the junction kept 12 bases outside the gene matches. The CDR3 loop spans 16 amino acids. CDR3 loop: CASSYRRQGPRETQYF. CDR3 coding DNA: TGTGCCAGCAGCTACCGACGACAGGGGCCAAGGGAGACCCAGTACTTC. The complete variable domain, with remaining parts taken from reference TRBV11-2 and TRBJ2-5, reads EAGVAQSPRYKIIEKRQSVAFWCNPISGHATLYWYQQILGQGPKLLIQFQNNGVVDDSQLPKDRFSAERLKGVDSTLKIQPAKLEDSAVYLCASSYRRQGPRETQYFGPGTRLLVL.

This chain links TRBV11-2 with TRBJ2-7; 8 bases agree with TRBD2. After removal of 1 base from V and 2 bases from J, the junction contained 1 base not matched to a gene. Germline CDR1 SGHAT, CDR2 FQNNGV. The CDR3 has 14 amino acids. The CDR3 reads CASSLASGPYEQYF. CDR3 nucleotides: TGTGCCAGCAGCTTAGCTAGCGGGCCCTACGAGCAGTACTTC.

The chain combines TRBV15 with TRBJ2-2; unclear D gene. Trimming left V 5 bases short and J 8 bases short, with 9 bases between. The CDR3 consists of 12 residues. The germline V gene has CDR1 LNHNV and CDR2 YYDKDF (reference sequence). DNA of the CDR3: TGTGCCACCAGCTCAGGCCGGGGGGAGCTGTTTTTT. Translating gives CATSSGRGELFF.

The V and J genes are TRBV29-1 and TRBJ2-2, with D perhaps matching TRBD2 (5 bases). Germline CDR1 reads SQVTM; CDR2 reads ANQGSEA. V dropped 7 bases and J dropped 2 bases, with 11 bases sitting between them. The CDR3 sequence is 13 residues long. The CDR3 DNA reads TGCAGCGCCGAACGGGGAAACACCGGGGAGCTGTTTTTT. Its protein product is CSAERGNTGELFF.